The present TCR beta chain was sequenced within a study of identical twins. With V trimmed by 6 bases and J by 0 bases, 18 bases remained unmatched. The V gene's germline CDR1 is MDHEN and CDR2 SYDVKM. The CDR3 has 19 residues. MiXCR, run by TCRdb on the 5' RACE reads, gives a single entry per CDR3 protein. Seen here are 210,000 or so distinct CDR3 sequences, approximately 8.3% observed once, and the top ten hold 1.9%. The sample was also linked to a second study, of yellow fever vaccine responses in identical twins.

V and J are TRBV28 and TRBJ1-1, with 8 positions matching TRBD1. The sequenced sample consisted of memory (CD45RO+) T cells sorted from blood. The source of this sequence is a woman aged 18-29 years in good health. CDR3 DNA sequence: TGTGCCAGCAGACACTATCCGCGGTCAGGACAGGGAGTGAACACTGAAGCTTTCTTT. It encodes CASRHYPRSGQGVNTEAFF.